Sequencing of this TCR beta chain was carried out in a study of blood T cell repertoires in COVID-19. Study-level information: Samples taken during acute and convalescent COVID-19 were collected in the United States, Italy and Spain.

CDR1 is MNHEY and CDR2 is SMNVEV in the germline V gene (reference sequence). The length of the CDR3 is 14 residues. J lost 9 bases, V lost 5 bases, and 6 bases had no gene match. Clones were read by immunoSEQ multiplex PCR, and TCRdb kept only the in-frame ones, dropping some. Of hundreds of thousands of clones in the sample, around 90% were seen once. V is TRBV27 and J is TRBJ1-6; 8 bases are a match to TRBD1. This receptor was taken from a woman in her forties or fifties who had recovered from COVID-19. Sample: PBMCs or T cells enriched from blood (not recorded which). CDR3 DNA sequence: TGTGCCAGCAGTCTAAGGACAGGGATTTCACCCCTCCACTTT. The encoded protein is CASSLRTGISPLHF.